This T cell receptor beta chain stems from a study of T cell changes during pregnancy in multiple sclerosis. CDR1 MNHNY and CDR2 SVGAGI come from the germline V gene (reference sequence). The CDR3 loop spans 15 amino acids. The J segment lost 7 bases and the V segment lost 6 bases, leaving 8 bases of the junction unmatched. The assay was immunoSEQ multiplex PCR, and TCRdb's table has in-frame clones only and misses some. Among 35,000 to 55,000 clones, 92% were seen once, and the ten largest hold 2% to 2.5%. V usage is TRBV6-6 and J usage is TRBJ1-5, with 11 nucleotides matching TRBD1. The sequence derives from a female donor with multiple sclerosis, enrolled in a pregnancy study. Specimen: peripheral blood, collected in the third trimester of pregnancy. CDR3 coding DNA: TGTGCCAGCAGGACCGGGACAGGGGGGTCGCAGCCCCAGCATTTT. Amino acid sequence: CASRTGTGGSQPQHF.